This T cell receptor beta chain was captured in a study of cytomegalovirus exposure and HLA in healthy donors. Overall study findings and caveats: The records held CMV serostatus as the only immune exposure information.

To note about this clone: Its antigen remains unknown.

The PCR made use of 60 Vbeta and 13 Jbeta primers. Sequencing used immunoSEQ multiplex PCR; TCRdb keeps in-frame clones, though not all of them. The sample shows fewer than 250,000 clones, around four fifths of them seen only once. The CDR3 consists of 16 residues. The trim removed 0 bases at V and 10 bases at J, leaving 12 bases unmatched. The germline V gene encodes CDR1 LGHNA and CDR2 YSLEER. The chain has TRBV4-3 and TRBJ2-1; TRBD2 aligns across 7 bases. Sequences were obtained from PBMCs. This clonotype was obtained from a man aged 35 to 55 in good health and CMV-seropositive. The CDR3 loop is CASSQDTQLAQREQFF. Here the CDR3 DNA reads TGCGCCAGCAGCCAAGACACCCAACTAGCGCAAAGGGAGCAGTTCTTC.